The 28 T cell receptor beta chains given below trace back to one sample, sequenced in a study of blood T cell repertoires in COVID-19. Profiling relied on immunoSEQ multiplex PCR, and the TCRdb table lists in-frame clones only, not all of them. This table holds over 200,000 clones, roughly 90% found once. The sequencing sample was made of peripheral blood. The receptors here all came from a woman aged 60-75 years with acute or convalescent COVID-19.

This clone was picked up a small number of times. This sequence joins TRBV19 and TRBJ1-5; D may be TRBD1 (6 bases). In germline, CDR1 is LNHDA, CDR2 SQIVND (reference sequence). V was clipped by 5 bases and J by 0 bases, with 20 bases between them. The CDR3 is made up of 18 amino acids. Written as DNA, the CDR3 is TGTGCCAGTAGTTGGGCACCGATACAGGGTTATAGCAATCAGCCCCAGCATTTT. Protein sequence: CASSWAPIQGYSNQPQHF. Together with reference TRBV19 and TRBJ1-5, the CDR3 gives the full variable domain: DGGITQSPKYLFRKEGQNVTLSCEQNLNHDAMYWYRQDPGQGLRLIYYSQIVNDFQKGDIAEGYSVSREKKESFPLTVTSAQKNPTAFYLCASSWAPIQGYSNQPQHFGDGTRLSIL.

This clone was detected once. The chain recombines TRBV30 with TRBJ1-5; 7 bases agree with TRBD1. The CDR3 length is 14 residues. CDR1 is GTSNPN and CDR2 is SVGIG in the germline V gene (reference sequence). After removal of 5 bases from V and 4 bases from J, the junction contained 8 bases not matched to a gene. The CDR3 DNA sequence: TGTGCCTGGTCTGAGGGGGCGATAAATCAGCCCCAGCATTTT. It is translated as CAWSEGAINQPQHF. Combining the CDR3 with reference TRBV30 and TRBJ1-5 gives the whole variable domain SQTIHQWPATLVQPVGSPLSLECTVEGTSNPNLYWYRQAAGRGLQLLFYSVGIGQISSEVPQNLSASRPQDRQFILSSKKLLLSDSGFYLCAWSEGAINQPQHFGDGTRLSIL.

The chain is built from TRBV2 and TRBJ2-5, with D possibly being TRBD2 (7 bases). V was clipped by 2 bases and J by 1 base, with 11 bases between them. Per germline, CDR1 SNHLY and CDR2 FYNNEI. The CDR3 spans 15 residues. CDR3 in DNA: TGTGCCAGCAGTGAAAGAGGGGGGGCCCAAGAGACCCAGTACTTC. This sequence encodes CASSERGGAQETQYF.

The rearrangement links TRBV5-1 to TRBJ1-4, with D unresolved. Germline CDR1 is SGHRS and CDR2 is YFSETQ. The ends were cut back, 5 bases at V and 0 bases at J, with 11 bases in the middle. There are 15 residues in the CDR3. CDR3 in amino acids: CASRSNIATNEKLFF. CDR3 sequence (DNA): TGCGCCAGCAGATCCAACATCGCAACTAATGAAAAACTGTTTTTT.

This chain links TRBV27 with TRBJ2-7; the match to TRBD1 covers 9 bases. The CDR3 totals 15 residues. CDR1 is MNHEY, CDR2 SMNVEV, per germline (reference sequence). J was trimmed by 5 bases and V by 2 bases; bases with no gene match: 7. DNA of the CDR3: TGTGCCAGCAGTTTAAGGGGGACAGGGAGGGACGAGCAGTACTTC. It encodes CASSLRGTGRDEQYF.

This clone was observed a few times. The chain has TRBV11-2 and TRBJ1-1; tentatively, D is TRBD1 (5 bases). CDR3 length equals 14 residues. Trimming took 8 bases from V and 4 from J, leaving 17 bases between them. Germline V gene lookup returns CDR1 SGHAT and CDR2 FQNNGV. CDR3 sequence reads: CASRLKEGSTEAFF. The CDR3 coding sequence is TGTGCCAGCCGCCTGAAGGAGGGGAGCACTGAAGCTTTCTTT.

The DNA of the CDR3 is TGCGCCAGTTCAGGGCCCAGGGGCACAGATACGCAGTATTTT. It encodes CASSGPRGTDTQYF. This chain uses TRBV10-2 with TRBJ2-3; TRBD1 is a possible D gene (5 bases). This CDR3 has 14 amino acids. The germline gives CDR1 WSHSY, CDR2 SAAADI. The V and J ends lost 9 bases and 1 base respectively, with 14 bases between them.

The chain is built from TRBV2 and TRBJ2-7, with TRBD1 matching over 9 bases. This CDR3 spans 13 amino acids. The J segment lost 7 bases and the V segment lost 7 bases, leaving 8 bases of the junction unmatched. Germline V gene lookup returns CDR1 SNHLY and CDR2 FYNNEI. The CDR3 sequence is CASMRQGVSEQYF. In DNA, the CDR3 is TGTGCCAGCATGCGACAGGGGGTGAGTGAGCAGTACTTC.

The chain is built from TRBV5-5 and TRBJ1-4; possible D gene TRBD1, 5 bases. CDR3 length equals 15 residues. Trimming shortened V by 3 bases and J by 3 bases, and 12 bases separated the two germline ends. Germline V gene sequence: CDR1 SGHKS, CDR2 YYEKEE (reference sequence). The CDR3 nucleotides are TGTGCCAGCAGCTCCCGCGGGGGTGCTAATGAAAAACTGTTTTTT. This codes for CASSSRGGANEKLFF. Variable domain in full (rest from reference TRBV5-5 and TRBJ1-4): DAGVTQSPTHLIKTRGQQVTLRCSPISGHKSVSWYQQVLGQGPQFIFQYYEKEERGRGNFPDRFSARQFPNYSSELNVNALLLGDSALYLCASSSRGGANEKLFFGSGTQLSVL.

V is TRBV15 and J is TRBJ1-2; possibly TRBD1 for D (6 bases). The CDR3 covers 15 residues. Trimming shortened V by 0 bases and J by 3 bases, and 11 bases separated the two germline ends. Germline V lookup: CDR1 LNHNV, CDR2 YYDKDF (reference sequence). The CDR3 spells CATSRERGGDYGYTF. DNA of the CDR3: TGTGCCACCAGCAGAGAGAGGGGGGGTGACTATGGCTACACCTTC.

V and J are TRBV7-9 and TRBJ2-1, with TRBD1 as a possible D gene (5 bases). CDR3 length equals 13 residues. V was pared by 3 bases and J by 5 bases, with 8 bases between. CDR1 and CDR2 from the germline V gene are SEHNR and FQNEAQ (reference sequence). The CDR3 DNA reads TGTGCCAGCAGCTTTGGCAGGGACAATGAGCAGTTCTTC. Protein sequence: CASSFGRDNEQFF.

This rearrangement joins TRBV30 to TRBJ1-6; possibly TRBD1 for D (5 bases). Germline V CDR1 and CDR2: GTSNPN, SVGIG (reference sequence). Trimming left V 8 bases short and J 5 bases short, with 19 bases between. The CDR3 has 15 amino acids. CDR3 protein: CAVSLFGANNSPLHF. The CDR3 coding sequence is TGTGCCGTATCTTTGTTTGGGGCCAATAATTCACCCCTCCACTTT.

V and J are TRBV19 and TRBJ2-5, with TRBD1 as a possible D gene (5 bases). V was shortened by 5 bases and J by 5 bases, with 12 bases between the two germline ends. The length of the CDR3 is 13 residues. Germline CDR1 reads LNHDA; CDR2 reads SQIVND (reference sequence). DNA for the CDR3: TGTGCCAGTAGTCCGCAGGGTCGGGAGACCCAGTACTTC. This translates into CASSPQGRETQYF.

This chain's CDR3 is CASSGSVVETQYF. As DNA, the CDR3 is TGTGCCAGCAGCGGGAGTGTCGTGGAGACCCAGTACTTC. This chain links TRBV25-1 with TRBJ2-5; D may be TRBD2 (6 bases). Germline CDR1 is MGHDK and CDR2 is SYGVNS. V lost 6 bases and J 5 bases, leaving 13 bases between the germline ends. This CDR3 spans 13 amino acids.

The chain couples TRBV6-2 or TRBV6-3 to TRBJ2-2; 11 nucleotides agree with TRBD2. The germline V gene has CDR1 MNHEY and CDR2 SVGEGT. V lost 0 bases, J lost 6 bases, and 3 bases stayed unmatched. This CDR3 is 16 amino acids long. CDR3 protein: CASSYSILAGAGELFF. CDR3 sequence (DNA): TGTGCCAGCAGTTACTCGATACTAGCGGGAGCCGGGGAGCTGTTTTTT.

The chain has TRBV11-2 and TRBJ1-6, with D unclear. This CDR3 spans 14 amino acids. Germline V lookup: CDR1 SGHAT, CDR2 FQNNGV. Trimming took off 2 bases at V and 8 bases at J, with 10 bases between the two ends. The DNA of the CDR3 is TGTGCCAGCAGCTTACTCCTTTCCTATTCACCCCTCCACTTT. Translated: CASSLLLSYSPLHF.

The genes are TRBV28 and TRBJ2-1; 8 bases are shared with TRBD2. This CDR3 is built from 16 residues. Trimming took 4 bases from V and 0 from J; bases not matched to a gene: 5. Per germline, CDR1 MDHEN and CDR2 SYDVKM. The CDR3 nucleotides read TGTGCCAGCAGTTCCCCTCTAGCGGGCTCCTACAATGAGCAGTTCTTC. Its translation: CASSSPLAGSYNEQFF.

Only one count was recorded for this clone. The rearrangement joins TRBV6-5 to TRBJ1-1, with D perhaps matching TRBD1 (5 bases). V lost 2 bases and J 6 bases, leaving 7 bases between the germline ends. CDR1 is MNHEY and CDR2 is SVGAGI in the germline V gene. CDR3 length: 12 amino acids. For the CDR3, the DNA is TGTGCCAGCAGTTACGGGGGGGCTGAAGCTTTCTTT. This translates into CASSYGGAEAFF.

This clone appeared once. The V call is TRBV7-9, the J call TRBJ1-3; D may be TRBD1 (5 bases). This CDR3 is built from 13 residues. The V gene's germline CDR1 is SEHNR and CDR2 FQNEAQ (reference sequence). V was pared by 1 base and J by 4 bases, with 5 bases between. The CDR3 DNA reads TGTGCCAGCAGCTTAGAGGGGGGAAACACCATATATTTT. It translates to CASSLEGGNTIYF.

V and J are TRBV5-5 and TRBJ2-1, with a tentative D call TRBD2 (6 bases). CDR1 and CDR2 (germline): SGHKS, YYEKEE (reference sequence). V lost 3 bases and J 4 bases, leaving 14 bases between the germline ends. The CDR3 sequence is 15 residues long. The CDR3 here is CASSWRDQAYNEQFF. CDR3 bases: TGTGCCAGCAGCTGGCGGGATCAGGCGTACAATGAGCAGTTCTTC.

The chain uses TRBV30 and TRBJ2-5; 7 bases align to TRBD2. Germline CDR1 is GTSNPN and CDR2 is SVGIG (reference sequence). The CDR3 consists of 15 residues. J lost 5 bases, V lost 4 bases, and 13 bases had no gene match. Written as DNA, the CDR3 is TGTGCCTGGAAATTCGCGCCGACTAGCCATGAGACCCAGTACTTC. As protein: CAWKFAPTSHETQYF.

This clone has just one count. This chain joins TRBV5-1 and TRBJ2-5; 11 nucleotides align to TRBD1. The CDR3 extends over 15 amino acids. The V gene's germline CDR1 is SGHRS and CDR2 YFSETQ. V dropped 4 bases and J dropped 4; count of bases not matched to a gene: 6. CDR3 DNA sequence: TGCGCCAGCAGCACCGCGGACAGGGGGCTAGAGACCCAGTACTTC. It yields the protein CASSTADRGLETQYF.

The chain carries TRBV30 and TRBJ1-1, with 10 bases fitting TRBD1. The ends lost 3 bases at V and 0 bases at J; junction bases unmatched: 1. There are 14 residues in the CDR3. Germline CDR1 and CDR2: GTSNPN and SVGIG (reference sequence). CDR3 sequence (DNA): TGTGCCTGGAGGACAGGGGGCATGAACACTGAAGCTTTCTTT. Translating gives CAWRTGGMNTEAFF.

The chain employs TRBV5-1 and TRBJ1-4, with TRBD1 matching 7 bases. V shed 1 base and J 3 bases; nucleotides not matched to a gene: 0. Germline V gene lookup returns CDR1 SGHRS and CDR2 YFSETQ. The length of the CDR3 is 14 residues. In nucleotides, the CDR3 is TGCGCCAGCAGCTTGACAGGGGCTAATGAAAAACTGTTTTTT. Its translation is CASSLTGANEKLFF.

The rearrangement uses TRBV6-2 or TRBV6-3 and TRBJ1-2; maybe TRBD1 (5 bases). Trimming removed 0 bases from V and 5 bases from J, with 10 bases in between. CDR1 and CDR2 (germline): MNHEY, SVGEGT. The length of the CDR3 is 14 residues. Written as DNA, the CDR3 is TGTGCCAGCAGTTACTCTCAAGGGGTTTATGGCTACACCTTC. Its translation is CASSYSQGVYGYTF.

For the CDR3, the DNA is TGTGCCACCAGCAGAGAGCGGGGAGTACGTGAGCAGTACTTC. As protein: CATSRERGVREQYF. The chain has TRBV15 and TRBJ2-7; possibly TRBD2 for D (6 bases). Germline-derived CDR1 and CDR2 are LNHNV and YYDKDF (reference sequence). This CDR3 is built from 14 residues. V dropped 0 bases and J dropped 7 bases, with 13 bases sitting between them.

This clone occurred once. The chain has TRBV18 and TRBJ1-2; D not certain. With 6 bases removed from V and 4 bases from J, the gap between germline ends came to 15 bases. CDR1 is KGHSH, CDR2 LQKENI, per germline. This CDR3 is 14 amino acids long. DNA of the CDR3: TGTGCCAGCTCCCGGGAGGAGGGCCTCTATGGCTACACCTTC. Translating gives CASSREEGLYGYTF.

V and J are TRBV28 and TRBJ2-1, with 13 bases identical to TRBD2. The CDR3 runs to 17 residues. After removal of 7 bases from V and 6 bases from J, the junction contained 12 bases not matched to a gene. Germline CDR1 and CDR2: MDHEN and SYDVKM. CDR3 sequence reads: CASIVTSGRAEPNEQFF. For the CDR3, the DNA is TGTGCCAGCATTGTTACTAGCGGGAGGGCCGAACCCAATGAGCAGTTCTTC.